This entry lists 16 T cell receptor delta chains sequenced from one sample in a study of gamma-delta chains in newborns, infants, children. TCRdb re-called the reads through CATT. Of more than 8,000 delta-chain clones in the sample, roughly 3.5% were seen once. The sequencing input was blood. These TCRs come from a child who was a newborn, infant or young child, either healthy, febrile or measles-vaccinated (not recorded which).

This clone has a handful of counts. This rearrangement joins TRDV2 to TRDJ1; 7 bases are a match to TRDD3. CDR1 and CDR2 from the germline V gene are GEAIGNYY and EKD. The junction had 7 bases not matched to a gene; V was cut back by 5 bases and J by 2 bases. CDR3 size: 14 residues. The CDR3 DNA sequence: TGTGCCTGTGGCGTACTGGGGACTACCGATAAACTCATCTTT. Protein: CACGVLGTTDKLIF.

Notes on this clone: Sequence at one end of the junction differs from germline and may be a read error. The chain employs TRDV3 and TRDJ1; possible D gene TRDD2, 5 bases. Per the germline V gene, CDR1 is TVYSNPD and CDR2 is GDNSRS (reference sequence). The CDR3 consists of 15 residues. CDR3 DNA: TGTGCCTTCCGCTTCCCCCGGCTAGACACCGATAAACCCATCTTT. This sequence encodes CAFRFPRLDTDKPIF.

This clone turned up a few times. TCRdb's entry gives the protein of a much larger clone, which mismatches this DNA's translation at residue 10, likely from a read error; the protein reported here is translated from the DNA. The CDR3 region is CACDTWGPSYWDTRQMFF. CDR3 DNA sequence: TGTGCCTGTGACACCTGGGGGCCGAGCTACTGGGACACCCGACAGATGTTTTTC. This chain connects TRDV2 to TRDJ3; a possible D gene is TRDD3 (6 bases). The V gene lost 0 bases and the J gene lost 3 bases, with 14 bases spanning the gap. CDR1 is GEAIGNYY and CDR2 is EKD in the germline V gene. This CDR3 is built from 18 residues.

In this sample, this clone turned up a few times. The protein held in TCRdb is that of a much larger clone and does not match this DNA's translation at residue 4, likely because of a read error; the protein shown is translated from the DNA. The CDR3 DNA follows: TGTGCCTGTGGCAAACTGGGGGATAGGCTGACAGCACAACTCTTCTTT. Protein product: CACGKLGDRLTAQLFF. V is TRDV2 and J is TRDJ2; TRDD3 matches 11 bases. V was pared by 5 bases and J by 3 bases, with 7 bases of the junction left unmatched. This CDR3 is 16 amino acids long. Germline lookup yields CDR1 GEAIGNYY and CDR2 EKD.

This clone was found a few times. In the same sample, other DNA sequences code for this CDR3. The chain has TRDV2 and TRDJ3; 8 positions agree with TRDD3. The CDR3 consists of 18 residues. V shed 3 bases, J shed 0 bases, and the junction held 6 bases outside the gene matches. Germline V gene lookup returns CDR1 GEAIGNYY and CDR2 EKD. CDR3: CACDLLGATSWDTRQMFF. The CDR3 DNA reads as TGTGCCTGTGACTTACTGGGGGCTACCTCCTGGGACACCCGACAGATGTTTTTC.

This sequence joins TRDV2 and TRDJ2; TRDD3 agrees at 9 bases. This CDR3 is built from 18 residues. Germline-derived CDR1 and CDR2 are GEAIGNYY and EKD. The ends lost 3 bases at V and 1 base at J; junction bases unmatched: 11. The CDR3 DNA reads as TGTGCCTGTGACGAAACGGTCGGGGGATACAATTTGACAGCACAACTCTTCTTT. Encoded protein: CACDETVGGYNLTAQLFF.

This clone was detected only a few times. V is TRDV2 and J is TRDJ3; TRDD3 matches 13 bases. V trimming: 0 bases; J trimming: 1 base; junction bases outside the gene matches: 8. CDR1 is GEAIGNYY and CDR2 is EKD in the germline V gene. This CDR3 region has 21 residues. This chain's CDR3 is CACDTVLLGDTGSWDTRQMFF. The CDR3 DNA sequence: TGTGCCTGTGACACCGTCTTACTGGGGGATACGGGATCCTGGGACACCCGACAGATGTTTTTC.

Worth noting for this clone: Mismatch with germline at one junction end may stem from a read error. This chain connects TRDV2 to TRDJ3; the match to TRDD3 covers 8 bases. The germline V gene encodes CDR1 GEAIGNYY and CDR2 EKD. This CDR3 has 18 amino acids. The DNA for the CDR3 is TGTGCCTGTGACCTACTGGGGGGGAGCTCCTGGGACGCCCGACAGATGTTTTTC. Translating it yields CACDLLGGSSWDARQMFF.

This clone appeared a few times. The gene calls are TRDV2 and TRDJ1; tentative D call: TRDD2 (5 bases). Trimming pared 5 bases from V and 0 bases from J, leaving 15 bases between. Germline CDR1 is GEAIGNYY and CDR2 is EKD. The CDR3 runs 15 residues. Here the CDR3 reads CACVPLGPYTDKLIF. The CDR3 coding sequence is TGTGCCTGTGTTCCTTTGGGTCCGTACACCGATAAACTCATCTTT.

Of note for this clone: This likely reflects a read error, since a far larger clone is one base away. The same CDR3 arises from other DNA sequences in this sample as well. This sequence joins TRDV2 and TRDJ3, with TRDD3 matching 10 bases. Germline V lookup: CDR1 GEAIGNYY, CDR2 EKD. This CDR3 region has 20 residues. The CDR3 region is CACDGVLGDRSSWDTRQMFF. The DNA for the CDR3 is TGTGCCTGTGACGGGGTACTGGGGGATCGGAGCTCCTGGGATACCCGACAGATGTTTTTC.

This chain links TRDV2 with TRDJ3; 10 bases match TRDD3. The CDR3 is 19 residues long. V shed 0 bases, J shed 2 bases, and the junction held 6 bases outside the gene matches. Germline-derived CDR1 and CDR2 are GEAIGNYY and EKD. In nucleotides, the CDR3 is TGTGCCTGTGACACCCTTGGTGGGGGATACCCCTGGGACACCCGACAGATGTTTTTC. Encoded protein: CACDTLGGGYPWDTRQMFF.

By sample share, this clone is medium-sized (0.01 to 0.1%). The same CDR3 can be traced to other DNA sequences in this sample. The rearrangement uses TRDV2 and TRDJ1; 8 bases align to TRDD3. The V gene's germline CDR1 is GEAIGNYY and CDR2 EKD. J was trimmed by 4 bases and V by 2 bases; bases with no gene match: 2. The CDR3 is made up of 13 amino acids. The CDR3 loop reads CACDILGGDKLIF. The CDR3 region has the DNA TGTGCCTGTGACATACTGGGGGGCGATAAACTCATCTTT.

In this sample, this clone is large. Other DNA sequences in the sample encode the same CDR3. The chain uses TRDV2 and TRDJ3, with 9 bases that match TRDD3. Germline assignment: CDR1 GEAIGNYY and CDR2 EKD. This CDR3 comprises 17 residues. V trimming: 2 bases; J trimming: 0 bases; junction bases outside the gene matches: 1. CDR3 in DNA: TGTGCCTGTGACATACTGGGGGACTCCTGGGACACCCGACAGATGTTTTTC. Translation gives CACDILGDSWDTRQMFF.

CDR3 amino acids: CACDSMLGYAGSWDTRQMFF. The DNA of the CDR3 is TGTGCCTGTGACTCCATGCTCGGATACGCGGGGTCCTGGGACACCCGACAGATGTTTTTC. The rearrangement uses TRDV2 and TRDJ3; 7 bases are shared with TRDD3. The J gene, not given by TCRdb, was assigned here from a germline match of the nucleotide sequence. This CDR3 has 20 residues. Per germline, CDR1 GEAIGNYY and CDR2 EKD. J gave up 1 base and V 3 bases, and 14 bases lay outside the gene matches.

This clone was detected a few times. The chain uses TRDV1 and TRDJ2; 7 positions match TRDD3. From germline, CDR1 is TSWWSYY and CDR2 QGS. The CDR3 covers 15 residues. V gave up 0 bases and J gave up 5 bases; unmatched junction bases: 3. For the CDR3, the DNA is TGTGCTCTTGGGGAACTACCGGGGGATACAGCACAACTCTTCTTT. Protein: CALGELPGDTAQLFF.

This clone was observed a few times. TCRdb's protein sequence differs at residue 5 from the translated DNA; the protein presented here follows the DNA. The chain's CDR3 is CACDARPVLGVRGDKLIF. CDR3 nucleotides: TGTGCCTGTGACGCTCGTCCCGTACTGGGGGTCCGGGGCGATAAACTCATCTTT. The V call is TRDV2, the J call TRDJ1; 8 positions match TRDD3. CDR1 and CDR2 (germline): GEAIGNYY, EKD. Trimming took 3 bases from V and 4 from J; bases not matched to a gene: 18. The CDR3 covers 18 residues.